Reported below is one T cell receptor (beta chain). The germline V and J ends were trimmed by 4 bases and 2 bases, with 23 bases remaining between them. CDR1 DFQATT and CDR2 SNEGSKA come from the germline V gene (reference sequence). CDR3 size: 17 residues. Using unique molecular identifiers, the investigators prepared the TCRbeta library. MiXCR was run by TCRdb on the PCR reads, yielding one entry per CDR3 protein. The sample records some 550,000 distinct CDR3 sequences, around 18% being singletons. This record comes from a study of T-cell reconstitution after alpha-beta-depleted transplantation in children.

Sequences were derived from PBMCs from the stem cell graft donor, sampled from the stem cell graft. This TCR came from a human donor who donated a stem cell graft to a child with acute lymphoblastic leukemia. The chain joins TRBV20-1 to TRBJ1-1; a possible D gene is TRBD1 (5 bases). In DNA, the CDR3 is TGCAGTGCTATAAGGTGGGGGACGGGTCGGCCTAACACTGAAGCTTTCTTT. The encoded protein is CSAIRWGTGRPNTEAFF.